This TCR beta chain stems from a study of cytomegalovirus exposure and HLA in healthy donors. Study-level information: Among about 179 million T cells, an earlier analysis found roughly 120 million unique TCR beta sequences.

Both 60 Vbeta primers and 13 Jbeta primers went into the PCR. TCRdb's copy holds only in-frame clones and misses some; the assay was immunoSEQ multiplex PCR. The sample shows about 200,000 clones, under 90% of them seen only once. This CDR3 is built from 15 residues. The clonotype comes from a boy aged 2 to 10 in good health and CMV-seronegative. The rearrangement links TRBV21-1 to TRBJ1-4; the DNA was not compared with TRBD1, the D call given in the table. TRBV21-1 is flagged as a pseudogene. Specimen: PBMCs. Here the CDR3 reads CASLTGVATNEKLFF. For the CDR3, the DNA is TGTGCCAGTCTGACAGGGGTAGCAACTAATGAAAAACTGTTTTTT.